A single sample gave rise to the 14 T cell receptor beta chains below, sequenced in a study of blood T cells in healthy people across ages. A sample-barcoded 5' primer and a J-beta primer mix were used in a second PCR of roughly 6 to 11 cycles. MiXCR was run by TCRdb on the 5' RACE reads, yielding one entry per CDR3 protein. The sample yields about 1.6 million distinct CDR3 sequences, around 35% seen once. Sequencing input: blood. The receptor set was obtained from a woman in her thirties in good health.

This clonotype was counted only a few times. The chain employs TRBV4-1 and TRBJ1-2, with D possibly TRBD1 on 6 matching bases. The length of the CDR3 is 14 residues. Germline assignment: CDR1 MGHRA and CDR2 YSYEKL. Trimming left V 0 bases short and J 6 bases short, with 11 bases between. CDR3 sequence (DNA): TGCGCCAGCAGCCAAGAATCCAGGGGCGATGGCTACACCTTC. It encodes CASSQESRGDGYTF.

This chain connects TRBV25-1 to TRBJ1-1; 7 bases map to TRBD1. Trimming at V came to 7 bases and at J to 6 bases, leaving 5 bases not matched to a gene. Looked up from germline, CDR1 is MGHDK and CDR2 is SYGVNS. CDR3 length equals 12 residues. The CDR3: CASTTGVSEAFF. DNA for the CDR3: TGTGCCAGCACAACAGGGGTGTCTGAAGCTTTCTTT. The whole variable domain, filled in from reference TRBV25-1 and TRBJ1-1, reads EADIYQTPRYLVIGTGKKITLECSQTMGHDKMYWYQQDPGMELHLIHYSYGVNSTEKGDLSSESTVSRIRTEHFPLTLESARPSHTSQYLCASTTGVSEAFFGQGTRLTVV.

This clonotype was picked up a small number of times. The chain uses TRBV11-2 and TRBJ2-1; 7 positions match TRBD2. V gave up 4 bases and J gave up 4 bases; unmatched junction bases: 10. The CDR3 runs to 16 residues. Germline lookup yields CDR1 SGHAT and CDR2 FQNNGV. The CDR3 DNA sequence: TGTGCCAGCAGCTACTCGGGGGGTTGGCTATACAATGAGCAGTTCTTC. This encodes CASSYSGGWLYNEQFF.

There are a few counts of this clonotype. At one end the junction does not follow the germline gene, possibly because of a read error. The rearrangement links TRBV5-1 to TRBJ1-2, with 12 bases that match TRBD1. The CDR3 covers 16 residues. The germline V gene encodes CDR1 SGHRS and CDR2 YFSETQ. The chain's CDR3 is CASSPGTGGAKYGYTF. CDR3 coding DNA: TGCGCCAGCAGCCCGGGGACAGGGGGCGCTAAATATGGCTACACCTTC.

The chain joins TRBV7-9 to TRBJ2-1; D possibly corresponds to TRBD2 (7 bases). The CDR3 consists of 16 residues. CDR1 is SEHNR, CDR2 FQNEAQ, per germline (reference sequence). V was clipped by 4 bases and J by 0 bases, with 13 bases between them. DNA for the CDR3: TGTGCCAGCAGCTCGGGGGGCTATAGCTCCTACAATGAGCAGTTCTTC. Translated, it gives CASSSGGYSSYNEQFF.

V usage is TRBV3-1 and J usage is TRBJ1-1, with 7 bases lining up with TRBD1. V was pared by 0 bases and J by 6 bases, with 1 base of the junction left unmatched. Germline V gives CDR1 LGHDT, CDR2 YNNKEL (reference sequence). The CDR3 spans 13 residues. CDR3 amino acids: CASSQDDRAEAFF. The CDR3 DNA sequence: TGTGCCAGCAGCCAAGACGACAGGGCTGAAGCTTTCTTT.

This clonotype was counted many times. This chain joins TRBV29-1 and TRBJ1-2; D unclear. In germline, CDR1 is SQVTM, CDR2 ANQGSEA. This CDR3 is built from 13 residues. V was pared by 7 bases and J by 4 bases, with 16 bases between. The CDR3 region has the DNA TGCAGCGATATAGGGTCGGAGGGCTATGGCTACACCTTC. Translating gives CSDIGSEGYGYTF.

The chain carries TRBV6-1 and TRBJ2-5; D might be TRBD2 (5 bases). Germline V gene data show CDR1 as MNHNS and CDR2 as SASEGT. This CDR3 region has 13 residues. Trimming stripped 8 bases from V and 5 bases from J, with 15 bases between. The CDR3 nucleotides are TGTGCCAGCTTAGACGGGAATCGGGAGACCCAGTACTTC. It specifies CASLDGNRETQYF.

This clonotype was found many times. As DNA, the CDR3 is TGCAGCGGTTCCATGGGACAGGGAAGCAATGAGCAGTTCTTC. It specifies CSGSMGQGSNEQFF. V gene TRBV29-1 combines with J gene TRBJ2-1, with TRBD1 matching over 9 bases. This CDR3 region has 14 residues. The germline gives CDR1 SQVTM, CDR2 ANQGSEA. The V gene end was trimmed by 7 bases and the J gene end by 6 bases; junction bases not matched to a gene: 10.

This clonotype came up a few times. The V and J genes are TRBV5-5 and TRBJ2-5, with TRBD1 as a possible D gene (5 bases). Deletions cut 6 bases from V and 3 bases from J, with 12 bases between. The CDR3 loop spans 13 amino acids. CDR1 and CDR2 (germline): SGHKS, YYEKEE (reference sequence). CDR3 bases: TGTGCCAGCACCAATGGGGCAGAAGAGACCCAGTACTTC. It is translated as CASTNGAEETQYF.

The V and J genes are TRBV9 and TRBJ2-1, with 11 bases fitting TRBD2. The CDR3 totals 16 residues. Germline-derived CDR1 and CDR2 are SGDLS and YYNGEE. The ends lost 0 bases at V and 7 bases at J; junction bases unmatched: 6. The CDR3 sequence is CASSVVSSGRGNEQFF. The CDR3, as DNA: TGTGCCAGCAGCGTAGTGAGTAGCGGGAGGGGTAATGAGCAGTTCTTC.

A word on this clonotype: A read error may account for a junction end that differs from germline. The chain combines TRBV6-1 with TRBJ2-5; 11 bases agree with TRBD1. The CDR3 length is 14 residues. CDR1 is MNHNS, CDR2 SASEGT, per germline. CDR3 sequence reads: CASGTGGIQETRYF. Written as DNA, the CDR3 is TGTGCCAGTGGGACAGGGGGAATCCAAGAGACCCGGTACTTC.

CDR3 loop: CASSSPYGDGYTF. The CDR3 DNA reads TGTGCCAGCAGCTCGCCATACGGGGATGGCTACACCTTC. The V gene is TRBV7-9, the J gene TRBJ1-2; unclear D gene. Germline V lookup: CDR1 SEHNR, CDR2 FQNEAQ (reference sequence). Trimming pared 4 bases from V and 6 bases from J, leaving 12 bases between. The length of the CDR3 is 13 residues.

The chain couples TRBV7-9 to TRBJ2-3; 14 bases are a match to TRBD2. CDR1 SEHNR and CDR2 FQNEAQ come from the germline V gene (reference sequence). CDR3 length: 18 residues. V trimming: 3 bases; J trimming: 4 bases; junction bases outside the gene matches: 9. CDR3 sequence: CASSFGIQTSGRADTQYF. The CDR3 DNA is TGTGCCAGCAGCTTCGGGATTCAGACTAGCGGGAGGGCAGATACGCAGTATTTT.